These 19 T cell receptor beta chains were sequenced from one sample in a study of blood T cell repertoires in COVID-19 (TCRdb year 2020). Receptor amplification or capture employed the immunoSEQ multiplex PCR assay. Sourced from immuneACCESS, this table was stored by TCRdb with only in-frame sequences that have V and J called. A share of the clones is absent; for the studies checked, an unresolved V gene accounts for under half, and the remainder has no known explanation. Within this sample are some 490,000 clones, with less than 90% of them counted one time only. In total, the top ten clones hold roughly 8% of the sample. Material for sequencing was PBMCs or T cells enriched from blood (not recorded which). These receptors originate from a woman aged 55-69 years who had recovered from COVID-19.

The sample holds one count of this clone. The V call is TRBV24-1, the J call TRBJ2-2; a possible D gene is TRBD1 (6 bases). The length of the CDR3 is 15 residues. V was shortened by 5 bases and J by 1 base, with 10 bases between the two germline ends. The germline CDR1 and CDR2 sequences are KGHDR and SFDVKD. The DNA of the CDR3 is TGTGCCACCAGTGCCACAGGGAAGAACACCGGGGAGCTGTTTTTT. Encoded protein: CATSATGKNTGELFF.

The chain combines TRBV10-1 with TRBJ1-1; 9 bases fit TRBD1. The V and J ends lost 5 bases and 5 bases, in that order; junction bases with no gene match: 9. This CDR3 comprises 15 residues. CDR1 is WNHNN, CDR2 SYGVQD, per germline (reference sequence). The CDR3 reads CASSPGQGRGTEAFF. CDR3 in DNA: TGCGCCAGCAGTCCTGGACAGGGGAGAGGGACTGAAGCTTTCTTT.

The rearrangement links TRBV7-2 to TRBJ2-3, with TRBD2 matching 10 bases. Trimming at V came to 5 bases and at J to 6 bases, leaving 11 bases not matched to a gene. CDR1 is SGHTA, CDR2 FQGNSA, per germline. The CDR3 is 16 amino acids. The CDR3 loop reads CASSPRIAGGGDTQYF. CDR3 nucleotides: TGTGCCAGCAGCCCCCGGATAGCGGGGGGTGGGGATACGCAGTATTTT.

The chain carries TRBV10-3 and TRBJ2-1; TRBD1 aligns across 11 bases. The V and J ends lost 8 bases and 7 bases, in that order; junction bases with no gene match: 4. From germline, CDR1 is ENHRY and CDR2 SYGVKD. This CDR3 is built from 13 residues. The CDR3 sequence is CAIGQGANNEQFF. CDR3 DNA: TGTGCCATCGGACAGGGGGCTAATAATGAGCAGTTCTTC.

This clone was found a few times. The chain employs TRBV5-1 and TRBJ2-2; possible D gene TRBD2, 5 bases. Germline V gene data show CDR1 as SGHRS and CDR2 as YFSETQ. The CDR3 contains 13 residues. The germline V and J ends were trimmed by 7 bases and 4 bases, with 11 bases remaining between them. The DNA for the CDR3 is TGCGCCAGCTCCGGGGAACGCACCGGGGAGCTGTTTTTT. It translates to CASSGERTGELFF.

The chain joins TRBV5-8 to TRBJ2-7, with 12 positions matching TRBD2. The germline V gene has CDR1 SGHTS and CDR2 YDEGEE. The CDR3 spans 15 residues. Trimming at V came to 4 bases and at J to 7 bases, leaving 9 bases not matched to a gene. The CDR3, as DNA: TGTGCCAGCAGCCCGAGACTAGCGGGGGAAGGTGAGCAGTACGTC. This gives the protein CASSPRLAGEGEQYV.

The rearrangement uses TRBV28 and TRBJ1-6, with 7 bases fitting TRBD1. CDR1 is MDHEN, CDR2 SYDVKM, per germline. The CDR3 is made up of 18 amino acids. Trimming cost V 6 bases and J 8 bases; bases outside gene matches: 19. For the CDR3, the DNA is TGTGCCAGCAGCGACAGAAGGGGGCAGGGGAAAGGTTATTCACCCCTCCACTTT. It is translated as CASSDRRGQGKGYSPLHF.

This clone has more than one count but fewer than ten. This chain uses TRBV10-3 with TRBJ1-2, with 7 bases identical to TRBD1. Germline CDR1 and CDR2: ENHRY and SYGVKD. V shed 3 bases and J 6 bases; nucleotides not matched to a gene: 16. The CDR3 length is 17 residues. The CDR3 protein is CAISDHLGRGNFNGYTF. CDR3 sequence (DNA): TGTGCCATCAGTGATCACCTTGGCAGGGGGAATTTTAATGGCTACACCTTC.

This chain uses TRBV7-9 with TRBJ1-2; TRBD1 might be the D (6 bases). V was shortened by 4 bases and J by 7 bases, with 13 bases between the two germline ends. The CDR3 has 13 amino acids. The germline V gene has CDR1 SEHNR and CDR2 FQNEAQ (reference sequence). The CDR3 loop is CASSSQQGGGYTF. CDR3 coding DNA: TGTGCCAGCAGCTCACAACAGGGCGGTGGCTACACCTTC.

This chain connects TRBV6-5 to TRBJ1-2; possible D gene TRBD1, 6 bases. Germline CDR1 and CDR2: MNHEY and SVGAGI. V lost 0 bases and J 4 bases, leaving 12 bases between the germline ends. The CDR3 runs to 15 residues. DNA for the CDR3: TGTGCCAGCAGTTACTCCCGCACAGGGATCTATGGCTACACCTTC. Its protein is CASSYSRTGIYGYTF.

This chain uses TRBV27 with TRBJ2-7; 10 bases fit TRBD1. The CDR3 runs to 15 residues. V lost 6 bases to trimming and J lost 3 bases; unmatched junction nucleotides: 8. Germline lookup yields CDR1 MNHEY and CDR2 SMNVEV (reference sequence). CDR3 DNA: TGTGCCAGCAGCTACCGGGGGACAGGGGACTACGAGCAGTACTTC. Encoded protein: CASSYRGTGDYEQYF.

The genes are TRBV5-4 and TRBJ2-2; 7 nucleotides agree with TRBD1. Germline-derived CDR1 and CDR2 are SGHNT and YYREEE (reference sequence). Trimming cost V 4 bases and J 1 base; bases outside gene matches: 1. The CDR3 runs 14 residues. CDR3: CASSRDRNTGELFF. CDR3 bases: TGTGCCAGCAGCAGGGACAGGAACACCGGGGAGCTGTTTTTT.

This clone appeared a few times. The rearrangement links TRBV2 to TRBJ1-1; TRBD1 matches 7 bases. This CDR3 region has 15 residues. The V segment lost 6 bases and the J segment 3 bases; nucleotides outside the gene matches: 10. The V gene's germline CDR1 is SNHLY and CDR2 FYNNEI. The CDR3 reads CASRGGQSRYTEAFF. The CDR3 nucleotides read TGTGCCAGCAGGGGGGGACAGTCCCGTTACACTGAAGCTTTCTTT.

This clone was recorded only once. The chain links TRBV6-2 or TRBV6-3 to TRBJ1-5; 10 bases align to TRBD1. This CDR3 has 15 amino acids. Per germline, CDR1 MNHEY and CDR2 SVGEGT. With V trimmed by 6 bases and J by 1 base, 3 bases remained unmatched. The CDR3 coding sequence is TGTGCCAGCAGCTTGGGACAGGGGAGCAATCAGCCCCAGCATTTT. Residues: CASSLGQGSNQPQHF.

The chain recombines TRBV5-6 with TRBJ1-2; tentative D call: TRBD1 (5 bases). V lost 7 bases and J lost 4, with 14 bases in between. Germline V gene data show CDR1 as SGHDT and CDR2 as YYEEEE. The CDR3 runs 13 residues. This CDR3 reads CASYGGGGYGYTF. In nucleotides, the CDR3 is TGTGCCAGCTATGGTGGGGGAGGCTATGGCTACACCTTC.

A single count supports this clone. V gene TRBV18 combines with J gene TRBJ2-3, with a tentative D call TRBD2 (6 bases). Trimming took off 1 base at V and 3 bases at J, with 17 bases between the two ends. CDR3 size: 17 residues. CDR1 KGHSH and CDR2 LQKENI come from the germline V gene. CDR3 protein: CASSPRVLAGGTDTQYF. Written as DNA, the CDR3 is TGTGCCAGCTCACCACGGGTCCTAGCCGGGGGAACAGATACGCAGTATTTT.

This chain uses TRBV19 with TRBJ2-5; TRBD2 agrees at 7 bases. J gave up 3 bases and V 7 bases, and 5 bases lay outside the gene matches. The CDR3 has 13 residues. From germline, CDR1 is LNHDA and CDR2 SQIVND (reference sequence). This chain's CDR3 is CASKRLAEETQYF. The CDR3, as DNA: TGTGCCAGTAAGAGGCTAGCGGAAGAGACCCAGTACTTC. The full variable domain, with the rest looked up from reference TRBV19 and TRBJ2-5, is DGGITQSPKYLFRKEGQNVTLSCEQNLNHDAMYWYRQDPGQGLRLIYYSQIVNDFQKGDIAEGYSVSREKKESFPLTVTSAQKNPTAFYLCASKRLAEETQYFGPGTRLLVL.

The chain uses TRBV3-1 (or the pseudogene TRBV3-2) and TRBJ2-5; D unresolved. Germline V gives CDR1 LGHDT, CDR2 YNNKEL (reference sequence). This CDR3 is 12 amino acids long. Trimming pared 4 bases from V and 5 bases from J, leaving 8 bases between. The CDR3: CASSLRRETQYF. The CDR3 DNA follows: TGTGCCAGCAGCCTCCGCAGGGAGACCCAGTACTTC.

This chain connects TRBV3-1 (or the pseudogene TRBV3-2) to TRBJ1-2; 8 bases fit TRBD1. Germline CDR1 reads LGHDT; CDR2 reads YNNKEL (reference sequence). After removal of 4 bases from V and 6 bases from J, the junction contained 1 base not matched to a gene. The CDR3 length is 12 residues. CDR3 DNA: TGTGCCAGCAGCCGGGGACAGGATGGCTACACCTTC. Protein product: CASSRGQDGYTF.